The 22 T cell receptor beta chains presented below share a single source sample, sequenced in a study of blood T cell repertoires in COVID-19. Profiled with immunoSEQ multiplex PCR; TCRdb holds only in-frame clones, not every one. The sample shows 13,000 or so clones, 90% of them seen only once. The sequencing sample was made of peripheral blood. The receptors were gathered from a man in his sixties or seventies with active COVID-19.

V gene TRBV29-1 combines with J gene TRBJ1-1; D remains ambiguous. V was trimmed by 7 bases and J by 2 bases, leaving 11 bases between them. The CDR3 runs to 12 residues. CDR1 and CDR2 (germline): SQVTM, ANQGSEA. The CDR3 protein is CSAKRINTEAFF. CDR3 in DNA: TGCAGCGCCAAGAGGATCAACACTGAAGCTTTCTTT.

This sequence joins TRBV11-2 and TRBJ2-5; possible D gene TRBD2, 6 bases. In germline, CDR1 is SGHAT, CDR2 FQNNGV. The V gene lost 2 bases and the J gene lost 5 bases, with 24 bases spanning the gap. The CDR3 length is 18 residues. The chain's CDR3 is CASSLPRIHVAERETQYF. The CDR3 region has the DNA TGTGCCAGCAGCTTACCCCGGATACACGTAGCGGAGAGGGAGACCCAGTACTTC.

This sequence joins TRBV7-9 and TRBJ1-6, with D possibly TRBD1 on 5 matching bases. Per germline, CDR1 SEHNR and CDR2 FQNEAQ (reference sequence). There are 17 residues in the CDR3. The germline V and J ends were trimmed by 6 bases and 5 bases, with 20 bases remaining between them. This CDR3 is CASRLQGPGGDNSPLHF. The CDR3 DNA reads as TGTGCCAGCAGACTCCAGGGCCCGGGCGGTGATAATTCACCCCTCCACTTT.

The chain has TRBV5-1 and TRBJ2-1, with 8 bases aligning to TRBD1. V was clipped by 4 bases and J by 6 bases; unmatched bases: 12. The germline gives CDR1 SGHRS, CDR2 YFSETQ. The CDR3 covers 16 residues. In DNA, the CDR3 is TGCGCCAGCAGCGCCGTGCCGGGACAGGTCCTCAATGAGCAGTTCTTC. Protein: CASSAVPGQVLNEQFF.

The J gene is TRBJ2-1, the V gene TRBV2; TRBD2 matches at 8 bases. J lost 9 bases, V lost 6 bases, and 16 bases had no gene match. This CDR3 comprises 16 residues. Germline V gene data show CDR1 as SNHLY and CDR2 as FYNNEI. The DNA for the CDR3 is TGTGCCAGCAGGAGAGGGCTCCAGCGGGGGAAATTTGAGCAGTTCTTC. Translation: CASRRGLQRGKFEQFF.

This chain links TRBV7-5 with TRBJ2-3; the DNA was not used to check the table's D call, TRBD2. TRBV7-5 is given as a pseudogene. The CDR3 sequence is 16 residues long. The CDR3 loop reads CVRSLTSGGRTDTQYF. CDR3 nucleotides: TGTGTCAGAAGCCTAACTAGCGGGGGACGCACAGATACGCAGTATTTT.

The rearrangement joins TRBV7-2 to TRBJ2-7, with 11 bases aligning to TRBD1. V dropped 4 bases and J dropped 1; count of bases not matched to a gene: 0. Germline V gives CDR1 SGHTA, CDR2 FQGNSA. The CDR3 runs 14 residues. CDR3: CASSWDRGSYEQYF. The CDR3 DNA follows: TGTGCCAGCAGCTGGGACAGGGGGTCCTACGAGCAGTACTTC.

The CDR3 region has the DNA TGTGCCAGCAGCCATGACAGAAACTATGGCTACACCTTC. It codes for CASSHDRNYGYTF. V and J are TRBV4-2 and TRBJ1-2, with D tentatively TRBD1 (5 bases). The V gene's germline CDR1 is LGHNA and CDR2 YNFKEQ. The CDR3 is 13 amino acids. Trimming stripped 3 bases from V and 2 bases from J, with 7 bases between.

Comment on this clone: Germline and junction disagree at one end, which may indicate a read error. The rearrangement uses TRBV7-7 and TRBJ2-3; D is possibly TRBD1 (5 bases). CDR1 and CDR2 (germline): SSHAT, FNYEAQ (reference sequence). The CDR3 is 15 amino acids. DNA for the CDR3: TGTGCTAGCAGCCCTGGGCAGGGTGGTACAGATACGCAGTATTTT. It codes for CASSPGQGGTDTQYF.

The V call is TRBV7-3, the J call TRBJ2-3; the match to TRBD1 covers 10 bases. The V segment lost 3 bases and the J segment 3 bases; nucleotides outside the gene matches: 3. The CDR3 has 15 amino acids. Germline values: CDR1 SGHTA, CDR2 FQGTGA. The CDR3 nucleotides read TGTGCCAGCAGCTTCACGGGACAGGGGACAGATACGCAGTATTTT. Translating it yields CASSFTGQGTDTQYF. The full variable domain, with the rest looked up from reference TRBV7-3 and TRBJ2-3, is GAGVSQTPSNKVTEKGKYVELRCDPISGHTALYWYRQSLGQGPEFLIYFQGTGAADDSGLPNDRFFAVRPEGSVSTLKIQRTERGDSAVYLCASSFTGQGTDTQYFGPGTRLTVL.

The V and J genes are TRBV4-1 and TRBJ2-5; perhaps TRBD1 as D (7 bases). V was cut by 4 bases and J by 5 bases, with 14 bases left in between. CDR3 length: 14 residues. The V gene's germline CDR1 is MGHRA and CDR2 YSYEKL. The CDR3 DNA reads as TGCGCCAGCAGCCGGTCAGGGGGGCGGGAGACCCAGTACTTC. It specifies CASSRSGGRETQYF.

V usage is TRBV5-1 and J usage is TRBJ2-1; 15 positions match TRBD2. Germline V lookup: CDR1 SGHRS, CDR2 YFSETQ. V was pared by 4 bases and J by 1 base, with 9 bases of the junction left unmatched. The CDR3 length is 19 residues. In DNA, the CDR3 is TGCGCCAGCAGCGAAGCCCCCGGACTAGCGGGGGGGTCCTACAATGAGCAGTTCTTC. Translation gives CASSEAPGLAGGSYNEQFF.

This sequence joins TRBV7-9 and TRBJ1-5; D unresolved. This CDR3 contains 15 residues. Germline-derived CDR1 and CDR2 are SEHNR and FQNEAQ (reference sequence). Trimming removed 5 bases at V and 0 bases at J, with 11 bases between. For the CDR3, the DNA is TGTGCCAGCAGCCCCCGCGGAGATAGCAATCAGCCCCAGCATTTT. Translating it yields CASSPRGDSNQPQHF.

The rearrangement links TRBV5-1 to TRBJ2-1, with 9 bases matching TRBD2. In germline, CDR1 is SGHRS, CDR2 YFSETQ. The CDR3 sequence is 16 residues long. Losses at the gene ends were 0 bases for V and 8 bases for J; bases not matched to a gene: 9. CDR3 sequence (DNA): TGCGCCAGCAGCTTGGCGGGCGGGGGGGCGTTATATGAGCAGTTCTTC. It yields the protein CASSLAGGGALYEQFF.

The chain recombines TRBV7-6 with TRBJ2-2; 7 bases match TRBD1. Germline CDR1 is SGHVS and CDR2 is FNYEAQ. Losses at the gene ends were 5 bases for V and 6 bases for J; bases not matched to a gene: 3. The CDR3 contains 13 residues. The CDR3 here is CASSLGGSGELFF. The CDR3 DNA reads as TGTGCCAGCAGCCTAGGGGGCTCCGGGGAGCTGTTTTTT.

V gene TRBV6-5 combines with J gene TRBJ1-4; D is ambiguous. V was cut by 0 bases and J by 7 bases, with 15 bases left in between. The CDR3 is 16 residues long. Per the germline V gene, CDR1 is MNHEY and CDR2 is SVGAGI. The CDR3 loop is CASSYSGNQGSEKLFF. CDR3 nucleotides: TGTGCCAGCAGTTACTCGGGTAACCAAGGGAGTGAAAAACTGTTTTTT.

This chain connects TRBV19 to TRBJ2-3, with 10 bases identical to TRBD2. The CDR3 totals 15 residues. Germline V gene sequence: CDR1 LNHDA, CDR2 SQIVND (reference sequence). The V and J ends lost 6 bases and 0 bases, in that order; junction bases with no gene match: 3. CDR3 region: CASRTSGFSTDTQYF. The DNA of the CDR3 is TGTGCCAGTAGGACTAGCGGGTTTAGCACAGATACGCAGTATTTT.

V gene TRBV14 combines with J gene TRBJ2-3; TRBD1 matches 10 bases. This CDR3 region has 16 residues. The junction had 7 bases not matched to a gene; V was cut back by 3 bases and J by 4 bases. Per germline, CDR1 SGHDN and CDR2 FVKESK. CDR3 amino acids: CASSHRDRGWPDTQYF. Here the CDR3 DNA reads TGTGCCAGCAGCCATCGGGACAGGGGATGGCCAGATACGCAGTATTTT.

The V gene is TRBV7-2, the J gene TRBJ2-2, with 11 bases matching TRBD1. This CDR3 contains 16 residues. CDR1 and CDR2 (germline): SGHTA, FQGNSA. V dropped 5 bases and J dropped 5; count of bases not matched to a gene: 7. CDR3 sequence (DNA): TGTGCCAGCAGCCTAAGGACAGGGGGCGAGACCGGGGAGCTGTTTTTT. Translation: CASSLRTGGETGELFF.

The chain employs TRBV12-5 and TRBJ2-1, with D tentatively TRBD2 (6 bases). CDR3 length: 13 residues. Trimming removed 2 bases from V and 8 bases from J, with 10 bases in between. Germline V gives CDR1 LGHNT, CDR2 FRNRAP. The CDR3 spells CASGLTTSYEQFF. The CDR3 nucleotides are TGTGCTAGTGGTTTGACCACTAGCTATGAGCAGTTCTTC.

The chain employs TRBV6-6 and TRBJ1-1; D uncertain. This CDR3 contains 14 residues. Germline V gene data show CDR1 as MNHNY and CDR2 as SVGAGI (reference sequence). The V end lost 6 bases, the J end lost 5 bases, and 16 bases lay between the germline ends. CDR3 sequence reads: CASSYPEERTEAFF. The CDR3 DNA reads as TGTGCCAGCAGCTACCCTGAGGAAAGGACTGAAGCTTTCTTT.

This rearrangement joins TRBV11-1 to TRBJ2-1, with 7 positions matching TRBD2. Trimming at V came to 1 base and at J to 3 bases, leaving 3 bases not matched to a gene. CDR1 and CDR2 (germline): SGHAT, FQDESV (reference sequence). This CDR3 has 15 residues. The CDR3 reads CASSLGGEGYNEQFF. The CDR3 bases are TGTGCCAGCAGCTTAGGCGGGGAGGGCTACAATGAGCAGTTCTTC. The entire variable domain, with the rest obtained from reference TRBV11-1 and TRBJ2-1, is as follows: EAEVAQSPRYKITEKSQAVAFWCDPISGHATLYWYRQILGQGPELLVQFQDESVVDDSQLPKDRFSAERLKGVDSTLKIQPAELGDSAMYLCASSLGGEGYNEQFFGPGTRLTVL.